This section outlines one TCR beta chain sequence together with its context. As yet, its antigen is unknown. The data derive from a study of OX40 agonist ivuxolimab in advanced cancers. Overall study context: It was permissible to have had prior anti-PD-1, anti-PD-L1 or anti-CTLA-4 therapy, and around 40% had some. Study results and limitations: Also present in some nonresponders was a low level of normalized T-cell clonal expansion. CD4+ and CD8+ blood T cells expanded clonally by week 6 at 0.1 to 3.0 mg/kg.

TCRdb keeps only in-frame clones here, not all; method: immunoSEQ multiplex PCR. The sample includes tens of thousands of clones, roughly 84% seen only once; the top ten take approximately 15%. Trimming removed 4 bases from V and 5 bases from J, with 15 bases in between. Germline V lookup: CDR1 SNHLY, CDR2 FYNNEI. The length of the CDR3 is 15 residues. The source of this sequence is an adult with an advanced solid tumor such as melanoma, head and neck, liver or kidney cancer. V usage is TRBV2 and J usage is TRBJ1-3, with D tentatively TRBD1 (6 bases). This material consisted of CD4+ or CD8+ T cells sorted from blood, taken in a trial of the OX40 agonist ivuxolimab. Written as DNA, the CDR3 is TGTGCCAGCAGTGCTCGGCAGGGGATGAGAAACACCATATATTTT. The encoded protein is CASSARQGMRNTIYF.